These 14 T cell receptor beta chains were sequenced from one sample in a study of tumor-infiltrating lymphocytes in primary liver carcinoma. cDNA specific to TCR beta was made from 500 ng of total RNA, with a constant-region primer employed for priming. Modified slightly, ARM-PCR produced TCR beta libraries over three nested multiplex PCR rounds. The first two PCR rounds, around 10 cycles each, used TRBV1-TRBV30 forward primers and a C-beta reverse primer. TCRdb fed the multiplex PCR reads into MiXCR, producing one record per CDR3 protein. The table includes about 120,000 distinct CDR3 sequences, around two thirds detected once. Both RNA and DNA were isolated together from about 20-30 mg of bulk tissue that had not been sorted. Sample: liver tumor tissue from sampling region 1. Subset given: tumor region T1, superior pole. The receptors come from a woman in her sixties or seventies with primary liver carcinoma and hepatitis B virus infection.

Points on this clonotype: The final CDR3 position lacks the conserved phenylalanine or tryptophan, pointing to a likely read error. The chain couples TRBV11-2 to TRBJ2-3; the D gene is possibly TRBD2 (5 bases). CDR1 and CDR2 (germline): SGHAT, FQNNGV. V gave up 6 bases and J gave up 0 bases, with 10 bases separating them. This CDR3 is 14 amino acids long. The chain's CDR3 is CASSDRTSTDTQYL. Written as DNA, the CDR3 is TGTGCCAGCAGTGACCGGACTAGCACAGATACGCAGTATTTA.

As concerns this clonotype: Since no conserved phenylalanine or tryptophan closes the CDR3, a read error is the likely cause. No DNA is shown, since the ends of the CDR3 on it are uncertain; the CDR3 is the one TCRdb lists. The chain couples TRBV11-3 to TRBJ2-5; no check of the table's D call, TRBD1, against the DNA was made. Counting both end residues, the CDR3 totals 13 amino acids. CDR1 is SGHNT, CDR2 YENEEA, per germline. CDR3 sequence: CASSPRGGETQYL.

Worth noting for this clonotype: Without the conserved terminal phenylalanine or tryptophan, this CDR3 likely stems from a read error. This rearrangement joins TRBV5-4 to TRBJ2-7; no definite D call. CDR3 length: 12 residues. V lost 8 bases and J lost 5, with 14 bases in between. From germline, CDR1 is SGHNT and CDR2 YYREEE (reference sequence). The CDR3 coding sequence is TGTGCCAGTGGGCAGAGCCTTGACGAGCAGTACTTA. Amino acid sequence: CASGQSLDEQYL.

For this clonotype: A clone one base away is much larger, so this may be a read error. V and J are TRBV29-1 and TRBJ2-1; 8 bases fit TRBD2. CDR1 SQVTM and CDR2 ANQGSEA come from the germline V gene. This CDR3 spans 17 amino acids. Germline trimming cut 4 bases from V and 6 bases from J; bases unmatched to any gene: 17. In DNA form, the CDR3 reads TGCAGCGTTGGGGGACTAGTGGGAGAAGGTGCTCGCAATGAGCAGTTCTTC. This translates into CSVGGLVGEGARNEQFF.

Note on this clonotype: A much more abundant neighbour one base away suggests this may be a read error. The V and J genes are TRBV12-3 or TRBV12-4 and TRBJ1-5; D call uncertain. Trimming removed 5 bases from V and 5 bases from J, with 10 bases in between. The CDR3 has 13 residues. The DNA for the CDR3 is TGTGCCAGCAGTCTGCTCATGGATCAGCCCCAGCATTTT. The encoded protein is CASSLLMDQPQHF.

This clonotype was counted between two and nine times. A read error is possible here, since a much larger clone lies one base away. The chain recombines TRBV29-1 with TRBJ1-1, with unresolved D. The CDR3 length is 12 residues. CDR1 and CDR2 (germline): SQVTM, ANQGSEA. V was shortened by 7 bases and J by 9 bases, with 18 bases between the two germline ends. The DNA of the CDR3 is TGCAGCGCCCTTCCTCCAAGGCAGAAAGCTTTCTTT. As protein: CSALPPRQKAFF.

This clonotype showed up many times. This chain connects TRBV12-3 or TRBV12-4 to TRBJ1-1, with TRBD1 matching over 8 bases. The CDR3 is 17 amino acids. The junction had 17 bases not matched to a gene; V was cut back by 6 bases and J by 5 bases. The CDR3 is CASSYTIFRGLRTEAFF. CDR3 coding DNA: TGTGCCAGCAGCTACACCATCTTCAGGGGGCTGAGGACTGAAGCTTTCTTT.

A word on this clonotype: It is likely a read error, because the conserved phenylalanine at the end of the CDR3 is missing. The V gene is TRBV29-1, the J gene TRBJ2-3, with 12 bases fitting TRBD2. This CDR3 comprises 15 residues. CDR1 is SQVTM, CDR2 ANQGSEA, per germline. CDR3 sequence: CSVEPTSGSTDAQYS. The CDR3 bases are TGCAGCGTTGAACCGACTAGCGGGAGCACAGATGCGCAGTATTCT.

Regarding this clonotype: A much more abundant neighbour one base away suggests this may be a read error. The chain combines TRBV29-1 with TRBJ1-3; no definite D call. The CDR3 loop spans 13 amino acids. The V and J ends lost 4 bases and 3 bases respectively, with 10 bases between them. Germline V gene data show CDR1 as SQVTM and CDR2 as ANQGSEA. This CDR3 reads CSVGHNYGNTIYF. As DNA, the CDR3 is TGCAGCGTTGGCCATAACTATGGAAACACCATATATTTT.

The chain carries TRBV28 and TRBJ2-5; no clear D gene. CDR1 is MDHEN and CDR2 is SYDVKM in the germline V gene. Trimming left V 4 bases short and J 6 bases short, with 9 bases between. CDR3 length: 12 residues. The CDR3 reads CASSSSPKTQYF. The CDR3 nucleotides read TGTGCCAGCAGTTCATCCCCAAAGACCCAGTACTTC.

The CDR3 here is CASKANRAGRYNEQFF. CDR3 coding DNA: TGTGCCAGCAAGGCGAACCGGGCGGGGAGATACAATGAGCAGTTCTTC. The V gene is TRBV28, the J gene TRBJ2-1; D possibly corresponds to TRBD2 (6 bases). V was pared by 7 bases and J by 4 bases, with 20 bases between. From germline, CDR1 is MDHEN and CDR2 SYDVKM. The CDR3 length is 16 residues. The whole variable domain, remainder taken from reference TRBV28 and TRBJ2-1, is DVKVTQSSRYLVKRTGEKVFLECVQDMDHENMFWYRQDPGLGLRLIYFSYDVKMKEKGDIPEGYSVSREKKERFSLILESASTNQTSMYLCASKANRAGRYNEQFFGPGTRLTVL.

Regarding this clonotype: This may stem from a read error, because a much larger clone lies one nucleotide away. Likely a read error: the CDR3 ends without its conserved phenylalanine or tryptophan. This rearrangement joins TRBV29-1 to TRBJ1-6; TRBD1 aligns across 7 bases. After removal of 3 bases from V and 5 bases from J, the junction contained 4 bases not matched to a gene. This CDR3 spans 14 amino acids. From germline, CDR1 is SQVTM and CDR2 ANQGSEA. CDR3 protein: CSVDDGTDNSPLHS. In DNA form, the CDR3 reads TGCAGCGTTGATGACGGGACAGATAATTCACCCCTCCACTCT.

This CDR3 is CASSTQFGNTIYF. The CDR3 nucleotides read TGTGCCAGCAGCACCCAGTTTGGAAACACCATATATTTT. The chain has TRBV3-1 and TRBJ1-3, with unresolved D. The CDR3 is 13 amino acids. Per germline, CDR1 LGHDT and CDR2 YNNKEL (reference sequence). V lost 5 bases, J lost 3 bases, and 8 bases lay in between.

Details on this clonotype: The junction and the germline gene differ at one end; a read error may be behind it. The chain is built from TRBV7-9 and TRBJ1-2, with D unresolved. The CDR3 is 13 residues long. CDR1 is SEHNR and CDR2 is FQNEAQ in the germline V gene (reference sequence). The CDR3 coding sequence is TGTGCCAGCGGCAACCACCTCAACTATGACTACACCTTC. Translating it yields CASGNHLNYDYTF. Together with reference TRBV7-9 and TRBJ1-2, the CDR3 gives the full variable domain: DTGVSQNPRHKITKRGQNVTFRCDPISEHNRLYWYRQTLGQGPEFLTYFQNEAQLEKSRLLSDRFSAERPKGSFSTLEIQRTEQGDSAMYLCASGNHLNYDYTFGSGTRLTVV.